The clone carrying this T cell receptor beta chain was picked up a small number of times. The TCR library protocol attached unique molecular identifiers to the individual cDNA molecules. TCRdb recomputed calls from the 5' RACE reads with MiXCR, one row per CDR3 protein. The top ten clones hold about 1.3% of a sample with more than 55,000 distinct CDR3 sequences, under 15% of them seen once. The data belong to a study of early T cells in non-severe SARS-CoV-2 infection. The TCR sequence derives from an adult who was a healthcare worker with PCR-confirmed SARS-CoV-2 infection or an uninfected control (not recorded which). The sample comprised whole blood.

The CDR3 spells CASTIAGGPVQFF. CDR3 nucleotides: TGTGCCAGCACCATAGCGGGGGGGCCCGTGCAGTTCTTC. The chain has TRBV12-3 or TRBV12-4 and TRBJ2-1, with 11 bases fitting TRBD2. V was pared by 7 bases and J by 12 bases, with 8 bases of the junction left unmatched. This CDR3 has 13 amino acids.